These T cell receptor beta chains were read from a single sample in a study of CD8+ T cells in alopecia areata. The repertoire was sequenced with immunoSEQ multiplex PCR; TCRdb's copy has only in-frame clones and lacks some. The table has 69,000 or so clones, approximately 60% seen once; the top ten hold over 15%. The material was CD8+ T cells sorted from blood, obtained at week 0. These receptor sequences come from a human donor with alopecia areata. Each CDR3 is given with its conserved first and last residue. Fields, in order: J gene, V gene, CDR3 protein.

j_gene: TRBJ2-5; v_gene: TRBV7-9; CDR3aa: CASSPTSGQETQYF
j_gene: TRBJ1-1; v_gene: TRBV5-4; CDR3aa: CASSFLPDGTEAFF
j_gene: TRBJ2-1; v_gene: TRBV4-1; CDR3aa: CASSQEGRYEQFF
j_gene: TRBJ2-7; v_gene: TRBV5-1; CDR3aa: CASSSGRGTYEQYF
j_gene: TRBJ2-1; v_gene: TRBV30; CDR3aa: CAWSTLGLAGDNEQFF
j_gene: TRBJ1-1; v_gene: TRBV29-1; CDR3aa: CSVEDFGGGTEAFF
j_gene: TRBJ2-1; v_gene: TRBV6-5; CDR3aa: CASSLTSVNEQFF
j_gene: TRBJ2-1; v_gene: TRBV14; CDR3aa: CASSHRSGLYDEQFF
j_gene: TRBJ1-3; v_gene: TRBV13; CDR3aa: CASSLVGTVNTIYF
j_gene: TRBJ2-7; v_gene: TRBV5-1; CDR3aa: CASSFGWDRDYIEQYF
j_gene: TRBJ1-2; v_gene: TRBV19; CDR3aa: CASSPRMGQAAGGYTF
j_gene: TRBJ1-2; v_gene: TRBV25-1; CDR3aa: CASSAQARGGGYTF
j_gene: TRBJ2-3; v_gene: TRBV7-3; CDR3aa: CASSDTGGTTSTDTQYF
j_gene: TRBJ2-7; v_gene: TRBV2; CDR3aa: CAITLAGGLYEQYF
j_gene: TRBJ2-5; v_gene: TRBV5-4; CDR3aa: CASSEGGAREETQYF
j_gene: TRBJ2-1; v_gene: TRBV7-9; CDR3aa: CASSLGQGVNEQFF
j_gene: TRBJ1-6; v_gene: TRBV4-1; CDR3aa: CASSPTRDRGNSPLHF
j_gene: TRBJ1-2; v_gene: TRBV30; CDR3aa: CTAWAYGYTF
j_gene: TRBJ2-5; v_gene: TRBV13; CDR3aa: CASSFGGYQETQYF
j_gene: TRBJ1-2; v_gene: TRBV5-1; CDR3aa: CASSLGSGYTF
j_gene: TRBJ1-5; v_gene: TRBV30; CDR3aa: CAWSARTGFYSNQPQHF
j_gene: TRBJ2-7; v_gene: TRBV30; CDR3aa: CAWSPFTPYEQYF
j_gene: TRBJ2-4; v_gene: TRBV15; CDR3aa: CATSRQLIEAKNIQYF
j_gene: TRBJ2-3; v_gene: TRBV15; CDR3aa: CATSREQGAADTQYF
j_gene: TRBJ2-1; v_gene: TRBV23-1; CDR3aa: CASSHDRGDSGSLPYNEQFF
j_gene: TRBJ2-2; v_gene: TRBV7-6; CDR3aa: CASSLDFAGQGNTGELFF
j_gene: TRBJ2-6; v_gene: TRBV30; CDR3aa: CAWSPTMDGANVLTF
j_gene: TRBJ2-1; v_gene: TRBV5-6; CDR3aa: CASSPGQENNEQFF
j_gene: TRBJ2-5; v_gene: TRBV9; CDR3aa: CASSVGTVGGPEETQYF
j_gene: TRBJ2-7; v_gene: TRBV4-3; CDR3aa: CASSHTFHEGGRHVPEEQYF
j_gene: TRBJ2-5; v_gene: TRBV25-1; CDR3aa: CASSEWEQETQYF
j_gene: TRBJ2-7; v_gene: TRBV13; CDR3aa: CASSQLGYEQYF
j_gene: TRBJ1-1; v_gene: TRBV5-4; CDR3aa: CASSFRSMNTEAFF
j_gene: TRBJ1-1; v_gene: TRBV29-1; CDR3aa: CSVYEQGAIAFF
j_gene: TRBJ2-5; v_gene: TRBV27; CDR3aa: CASSYPRGTQYF
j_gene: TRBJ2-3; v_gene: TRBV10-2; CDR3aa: CASSGGTDTQYF
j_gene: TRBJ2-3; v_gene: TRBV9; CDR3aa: CASSEGFSTDTQYF
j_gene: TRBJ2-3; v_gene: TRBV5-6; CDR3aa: CASSLTASGKTDTQYF
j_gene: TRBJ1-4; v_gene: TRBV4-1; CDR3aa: CASSQDGRAGGEEKLFF
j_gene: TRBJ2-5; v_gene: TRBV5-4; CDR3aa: CASSPDGPSGRHQETQYF
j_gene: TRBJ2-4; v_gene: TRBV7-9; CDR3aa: CASSLARDNPGAAKNIQYF
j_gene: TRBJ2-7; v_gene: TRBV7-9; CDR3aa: CASSAITGRSYEQYF
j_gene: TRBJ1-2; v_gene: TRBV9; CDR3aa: CASSVGRQGLYGYTF
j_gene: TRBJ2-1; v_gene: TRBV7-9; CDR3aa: CAATGADNEQFF
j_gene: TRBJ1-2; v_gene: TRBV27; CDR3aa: CASSKQGDSGNYGYTF
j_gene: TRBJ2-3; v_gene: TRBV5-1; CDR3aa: CASSFTGIRASTDTQYF
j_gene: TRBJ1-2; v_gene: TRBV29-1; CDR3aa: CSVEDGQPWCTF